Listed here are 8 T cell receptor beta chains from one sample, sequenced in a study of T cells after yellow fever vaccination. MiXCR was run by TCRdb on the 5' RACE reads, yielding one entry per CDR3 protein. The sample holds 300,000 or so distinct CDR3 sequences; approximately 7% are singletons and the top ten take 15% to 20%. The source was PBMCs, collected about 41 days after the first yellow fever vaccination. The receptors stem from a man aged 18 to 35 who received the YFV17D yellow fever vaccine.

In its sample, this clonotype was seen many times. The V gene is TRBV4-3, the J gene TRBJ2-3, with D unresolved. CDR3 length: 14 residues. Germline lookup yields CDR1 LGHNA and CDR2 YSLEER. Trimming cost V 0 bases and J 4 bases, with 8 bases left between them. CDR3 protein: CASSQDRLADTQYF. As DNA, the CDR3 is TGCGCCAGCAGCCAAGATAGGCTCGCAGATACGCAGTATTTT.

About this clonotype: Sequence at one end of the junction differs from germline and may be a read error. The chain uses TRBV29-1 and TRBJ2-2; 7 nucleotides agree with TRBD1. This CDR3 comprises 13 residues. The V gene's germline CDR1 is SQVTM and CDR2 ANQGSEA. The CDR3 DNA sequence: TGCAGCGTTCCGGGACAGTCGGACGGGGAGCTGGTTTTT. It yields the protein CSVPGQSDGELVF.

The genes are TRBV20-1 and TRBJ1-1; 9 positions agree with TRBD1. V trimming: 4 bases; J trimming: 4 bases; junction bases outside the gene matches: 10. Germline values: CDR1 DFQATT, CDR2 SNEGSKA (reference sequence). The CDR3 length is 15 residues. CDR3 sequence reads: CSATTGGGFSTEAFF. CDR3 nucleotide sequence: TGCAGTGCTACTACAGGGGGCGGTTTTAGCACTGAAGCTTTCTTT.

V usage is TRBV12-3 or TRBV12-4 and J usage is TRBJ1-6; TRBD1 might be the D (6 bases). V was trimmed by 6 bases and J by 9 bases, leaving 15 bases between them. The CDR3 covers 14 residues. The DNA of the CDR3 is TGTGCCAGCAGCTTCCAGACAGGTACTTCACCCCTCCACTTT. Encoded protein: CASSFQTGTSPLHF.

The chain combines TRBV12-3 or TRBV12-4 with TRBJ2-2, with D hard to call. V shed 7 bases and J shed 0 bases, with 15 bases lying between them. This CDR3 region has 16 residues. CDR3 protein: CASTLGSIANTGELFF. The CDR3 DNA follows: TGTGCCAGCACCCTGGGTAGTATCGCGAACACCGGGGAGCTGTTTTTT.

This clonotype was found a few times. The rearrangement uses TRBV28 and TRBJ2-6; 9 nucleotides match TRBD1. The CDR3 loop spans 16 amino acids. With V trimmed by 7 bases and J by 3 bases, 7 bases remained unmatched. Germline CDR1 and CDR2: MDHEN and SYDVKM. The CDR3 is CASTGTGFIGANVLTF. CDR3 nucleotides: TGTGCCAGCACCGGGACAGGGTTCATTGGGGCCAACGTCCTGACTTTC.

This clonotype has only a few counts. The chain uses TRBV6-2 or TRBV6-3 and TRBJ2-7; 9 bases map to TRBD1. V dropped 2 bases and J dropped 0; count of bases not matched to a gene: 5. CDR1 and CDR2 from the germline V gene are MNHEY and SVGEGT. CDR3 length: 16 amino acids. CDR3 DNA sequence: TGTGCCAGCAGTTACGAGGGACAGGGACCCTCCTACGAGCAGTACTTC. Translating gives CASSYEGQGPSYEQYF.

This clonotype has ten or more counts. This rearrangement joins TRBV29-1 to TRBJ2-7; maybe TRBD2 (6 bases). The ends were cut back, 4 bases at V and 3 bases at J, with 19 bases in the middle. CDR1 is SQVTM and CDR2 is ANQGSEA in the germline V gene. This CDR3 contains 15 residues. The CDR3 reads CSVGGEPLALYEQYV. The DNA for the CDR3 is TGCAGCGTTGGAGGGGAACCACTAGCCCTCTACGAGCAGTACGTC.